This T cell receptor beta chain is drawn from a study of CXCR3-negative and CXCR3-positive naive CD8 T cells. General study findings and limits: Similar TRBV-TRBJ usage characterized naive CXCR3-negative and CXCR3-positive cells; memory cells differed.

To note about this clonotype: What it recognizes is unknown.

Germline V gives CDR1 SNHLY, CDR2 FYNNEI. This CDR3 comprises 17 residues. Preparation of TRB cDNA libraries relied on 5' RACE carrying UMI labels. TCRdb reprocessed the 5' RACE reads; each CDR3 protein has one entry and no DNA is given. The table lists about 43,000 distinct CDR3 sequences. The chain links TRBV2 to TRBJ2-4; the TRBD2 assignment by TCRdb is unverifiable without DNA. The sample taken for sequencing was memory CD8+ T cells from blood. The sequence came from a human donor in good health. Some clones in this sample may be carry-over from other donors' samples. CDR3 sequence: CASSANLAGGDKNIQYF.